These 21 T cell receptor beta chains originate from one sample sequenced in a study of read filtering for tumor transcriptome and immune sequencing. Molecular barcoded adaptors covering alpha/delta and beta/gamma chains were used on approximately 400 ng RNA. A single record per CDR3 protein comes from TCRdb applying MiXCR to the reads. The sample consists of almost 40,000 distinct CDR3 sequences, 12% to 15% of them appearing once. Sequenced: a population of CD138-negative cells sorted from bone marrow. The source of these receptors is a donor at least 40 years old with multiple myeloma.

In this sample, this clonotype turned up a few times. The chain is built from TRBV7-3 and TRBJ1-3, with unresolved D. Germline values: CDR1 SGHTA, CDR2 FQGTGA. The germline V and J ends were trimmed by 2 bases and 3 bases, with 5 bases remaining between them. The CDR3 is 13 amino acids. The CDR3 DNA follows: TGTGCCAGCAGCTTAGACCTTGGAAACACCATATATTTT. It is translated as CASSLDLGNTIYF.

As to this clonotype: A single base is all that separates this from a far larger clone, so a read error is likely. The chain carries TRBV7-9 and TRBJ1-6; D unclear. Germline-derived CDR1 and CDR2 are SEHNR and FQNEAQ (reference sequence). The length of the CDR3 is 11 residues. DNA of the CDR3: TGTGCCAGCAGCTTAGATCCCGAAGCTCTCTTT. Its protein product is CASSLDPEALF.

The rearrangement uses TRBV7-3 and TRBJ2-2; D remains unclear. Trimming took 2 bases from V and 4 from J, leaving 5 bases between them. The germline V gene encodes CDR1 SGHTA and CDR2 FQGTGA. CDR3 size: 13 residues. DNA of the CDR3: TGTGCCAGCAGCTTAGCGAGCACCGGGGAGCTGTTTTTT. Protein sequence: CASSLASTGELFF.

Comments on this clonotype: A far bigger clonotype differs at one base, so this is likely a read error. This chain connects TRBV4-2 to TRBJ2-1; D tentatively fits TRBD1 or TRBD2 (6 bases each). The V gene's germline CDR1 is LGHNA and CDR2 YNFKEQ. The CDR3 is made up of 16 amino acids. CDR3 amino acids: CASSQGQDRGRNEQFF. The CDR3 DNA sequence: TGCGCCAGCAGCCAAGGTCAAGATAGGGGGAGGAATGAGCAGTTCTTC.

As for this clonotype: A much larger clone differs by one base, so this may be a read error. The gene calls are TRBV10-3 and TRBJ2-2; no clear D. Germline V gene data show CDR1 as ENHRY and CDR2 as SYGVKD. CDR3 size: 12 residues. Trimming took off 11 bases at V and 6 bases at J, with 13 bases between the two ends. The CDR3 DNA reads TGTGCCTCCCTGGAAGGAGCCGGGGAGCTGTTTTTT. Its translation is CASLEGAGELFF.

Many counts were recorded for this clonotype. The rearrangement uses TRBV7-8 and TRBJ2-3; D is possibly TRBD1 (6 bases). Germline CDR1 is SGHVS and CDR2 is FQNEAQ. CDR3 length: 15 amino acids. Between the trimmed V and J ends, which lost 5 bases and 4 bases, there was a span of 16 bases. This CDR3 is CASSRTGFDADTQYF. CDR3 sequence (DNA): TGTGCCAGCAGCCGAACAGGGTTCGACGCAGATACGCAGTATTTT.

This sequence joins TRBV20-1 and TRBJ1-5, with D maybe TRBD1 (6 bases). Trimming cost V 5 bases and J 4 bases, with 21 bases left between them. The CDR3 extends over 16 amino acids. CDR1 and CDR2 (germline): DFQATT, SNEGSKA (reference sequence). The CDR3 DNA reads as TGCAGTGCTCCGACTACAGTAGGGGGGCAGAATCAGCCCCAGCATTTT. It specifies CSAPTTVGGQNQPQHF.

There are many counts of this clonotype. The chain recombines TRBV5-1 with TRBJ1-2; no clear D gene. CDR3 size: 13 residues. V was shortened by 5 bases and J by 7 bases, with 15 bases between the two germline ends. CDR1 and CDR2 from the germline V gene are SGHRS and YFSETQ. The CDR3: CASRDQDLPGYTF. Written as DNA, the CDR3 is TGCGCCAGCAGGGATCAGGATCTCCCTGGCTACACCTTC.

In its sample, this clonotype was seen many times. This chain joins TRBV30 and TRBJ1-5; no clear D gene. Per the germline V gene, CDR1 is GTSNPN and CDR2 is SVGIG (reference sequence). The CDR3 has 13 amino acids. Trimming removed 0 bases at V and 3 bases at J, with 6 bases between. CDR3 sequence (DNA): TGTGCCTGGAGTGTTATAGACAATCAGCCCCAGCATTTT. Translating gives CAWSVIDNQPQHF.

This clonotype was seen ten or more times. The rearrangement uses TRBV7-8 and TRBJ1-1; D unclear. The V gene lost 3 bases and the J gene lost 1 base, with 9 bases spanning the gap. CDR3 size: 14 residues. Germline V CDR1 and CDR2: SGHVS, FQNEAQ. Here the CDR3 DNA reads TGTGCCAGCAGCTTTAGGGCAGCGAACACTGAAGCTTTCTTT. Translating it yields CASSFRAANTEAFF.

In this sample, this clonotype turned up many times. V and J are TRBV7-9 and TRBJ2-3; 8 bases map to TRBD2. The CDR3 has 13 residues. The junction had 4 bases not matched to a gene; V was cut back by 4 bases and J by 7 bases. Germline V gives CDR1 SEHNR, CDR2 FQNEAQ (reference sequence). The DNA for the CDR3 is TGTGCCAGCAGCTCCCGGGGGGGCAATACGCAGTATTTT. Its protein product is CASSSRGGNTQYF.

Concerning this clonotype itself: A much larger clone differs from this one at a single base, so this may be a read error. This chain connects TRBV5-1 to TRBJ2-3, with TRBD2 matching 7 bases. The CDR3 has 13 amino acids. The germline CDR1 and CDR2 sequences are SGHRS and YFSETQ. J gave up 9 bases and V 4 bases, and 8 bases lay outside the gene matches. The CDR3 bases are TGCGCCAGCAGCACTGGGGACTACCGAACGCAGTATTTT. Protein product: CASSTGDYRTQYF.

This clonotype was observed many times. The chain is built from TRBV28 and TRBJ1-1; perhaps TRBD1 as D (6 bases). The V gene lost 7 bases and the J gene lost 7 bases, with 13 bases spanning the gap. Germline V CDR1 and CDR2: MDHEN, SYDVKM. The CDR3 has 12 residues. CDR3 in DNA: TGTGCCAGCACGAGGGGGAGGGTTGAAGCTTTCTTT. It is translated as CASTRGRVEAFF.

The rearrangement uses TRBV6-5 and TRBJ1-3, with a tentative D call TRBD1 (6 bases). The CDR3 loop spans 15 amino acids. With 4 bases removed from V and 4 bases from J, the gap between germline ends came to 14 bases. CDR1 MNHEY and CDR2 SVGAGI come from the germline V gene. CDR3 nucleotides: TGTGCCAGCAGTTCAGCCGGGACACTCGGAAACACCATATATTTT. This sequence encodes CASSSAGTLGNTIYF.

This clonotype was seen many times. The chain couples TRBV5-1 to TRBJ2-5, with TRBD1 identical over 7 bases. The CDR3 runs to 14 residues. Per the germline V gene, CDR1 is SGHRS and CDR2 is YFSETQ. The V gene end was trimmed by 3 bases and the J gene end by 1 base; junction bases not matched to a gene: 3. The CDR3 here is CASSSGQIQETQYF. CDR3 DNA: TGCGCCAGCAGCTCGGGACAGATCCAAGAGACCCAGTACTTC.

This clonotype was seen ten or more times. This chain connects TRBV2 to TRBJ2-7; D unclear. The CDR3 totals 10 residues. The germline V gene encodes CDR1 SNHLY and CDR2 FYNNEI. Trimming shortened V by 11 bases and J by 3 bases, and 8 bases separated the two germline ends. CDR3 region: CAAGGYEQYF. In DNA, the CDR3 is TGTGCCGCAGGTGGCTACGAGCAGTACTTC.

This clonotype has ten or more counts. The chain has TRBV12-3 or TRBV12-4 and TRBJ1-1; weak D call: TRBD1 (5 bases). Trimming left V 0 bases short and J 7 bases short, with 12 bases between. This CDR3 is built from 14 residues. The CDR3 is CASSLAWSGHEAFF. The CDR3 nucleotides are TGTGCCAGCAGTTTAGCGTGGTCAGGGCATGAAGCTTTCTTT.

The chain is built from TRBV6-6 and TRBJ2-3; possibly TRBD1 or TRBD2 for D (5 bases each). The germline V gene has CDR1 MNHNY and CDR2 SVGAGI (reference sequence). The CDR3 is made up of 15 amino acids. Trimming removed 5 bases at V and 4 bases at J, with 16 bases between. The CDR3 DNA sequence: TGTGCCAGCAGTGAAGAGAGGGGAATGGCAGATACGCAGTATTTT. It translates to CASSEERGMADTQYF.

This clonotype was seen many times. V gene TRBV12-3 or TRBV12-4 combines with J gene TRBJ1-6; weak D call: TRBD1 (5 bases). The CDR3 totals 18 residues. Trimming took off 6 bases at V and 12 bases at J, with 30 bases between the two ends. The CDR3: CASSLPGPITAKTEPLHF. CDR3 DNA: TGTGCCAGCAGCCTACCGGGACCCATAACGGCGAAAACGGAACCCCTCCACTTT.

This clonotype was seen many times. The rearrangement joins TRBV7-9 to TRBJ1-1; D uncertain. Germline V gene sequence: CDR1 SEHNR, CDR2 FQNEAQ (reference sequence). CDR3 length: 15 residues. The V end lost 3 bases, the J end lost 4 bases, and 15 bases lay between the germline ends. The CDR3 sequence is CASSFPGVPATEAFF. The CDR3 nucleotides are TGTGCCAGCAGCTTCCCCGGGGTGCCGGCCACTGAAGCTTTCTTT.

This chain's CDR3 is CASGQVREQFF. CDR3 coding DNA: TGTGCTAGTGGCCAAGTACGCGAGCAGTTCTTC. The chain links TRBV12-5 to TRBJ2-1; D not certain. The CDR3 has 11 residues. Trimming stripped 6 bases from V and 10 bases from J, with 10 bases between. Germline V CDR1 and CDR2: LGHNT, FRNRAP.